This TCR beta chain was sequenced in a study of T-cell reconstitution after alpha-beta-depleted transplantation in children. General study points: When one year had passed after transplant, most T-cell counts and diversity came from newly produced T cells.

Preparing the TCRbeta library involved the use of unique molecular identifiers. MiXCR was run by TCRdb on the PCR reads, yielding one entry per CDR3 protein. Of 95,000 to 150,000 distinct CDR3 sequences listed, under 25% were seen once; the top ten hold 10% to 13%. The CDR3 sequence is 17 residues long. Trimming removed 2 bases from V and 1 base from J, with 14 bases in between. Germline-derived CDR1 and CDR2 are SGHTA and FQGNSA. This clonotype has at least ten counts. Its antigen is currently unknown. This rearrangement joins TRBV7-2 to TRBJ2-2; D is ambiguous. The input for sequencing was PBMCs, mostly from graft donor cells, taken 180 days after TCRalphabeta/CD19-depleted stem cell transplant. The source is a male patient aged 2 to 10 who had a stem cell transplant for chronic granulomatous disease, so the T cells may come from the graft donor. The CDR3 DNA is TGTGCCAGCAGCTTATATGCCGGTCAGGTGAACACCGGGGAGCTGTTTTTT. Translated: CASSLYAGQVNTGELFF.